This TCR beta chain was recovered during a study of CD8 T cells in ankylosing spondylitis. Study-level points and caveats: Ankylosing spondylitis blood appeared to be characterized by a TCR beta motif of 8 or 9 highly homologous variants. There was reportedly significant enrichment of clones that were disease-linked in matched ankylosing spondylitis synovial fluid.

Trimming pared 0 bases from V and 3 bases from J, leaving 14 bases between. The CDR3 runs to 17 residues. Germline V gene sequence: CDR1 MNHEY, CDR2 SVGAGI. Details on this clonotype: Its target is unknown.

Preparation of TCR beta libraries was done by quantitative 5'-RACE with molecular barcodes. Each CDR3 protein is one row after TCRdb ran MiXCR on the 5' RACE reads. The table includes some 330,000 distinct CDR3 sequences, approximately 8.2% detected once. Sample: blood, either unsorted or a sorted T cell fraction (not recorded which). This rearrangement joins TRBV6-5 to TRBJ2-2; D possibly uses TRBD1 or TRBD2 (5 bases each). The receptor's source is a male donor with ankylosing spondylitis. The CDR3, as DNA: TGTGCCAGCAGTTACTCGCAGGGCCCCGGGGACACCGGGGAGCTGTTTTTT. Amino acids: CASSYSQGPGDTGELFF.